This paragraph covers one T cell receptor (beta chain) sequence. Its specificity is unknown. This sample stems from a study of Ad26.COV2.S vaccination and SARS-CoV-2 variants. The sample's treatment: about 20 received Ad26.COV2.S at low or high dose, single or two shots; about 5 received placebo; per-sample allocation not given. Material that was analyzed had been drawn on day 63 after the first vaccine or placebo injection. The administered vaccine (an Ad26 vector) expressed Wuhan-strain SARS-CoV-2 spike. The method was immunoSEQ multiplex PCR; TCRdb's version includes in-frame clones alone and lacks a portion of them. The sample holds 330,000 or so clones, 85% to 90% seen once. Study conclusions and caveats: Measurement of non-spike TCR breadth gave similar results in vaccine and placebo recipients. Vaccinees reportedly had broad spike-specific CD8+ and CD4+ T cell responses.

The V gene lost 10 bases and the J gene lost 6 bases, with 16 bases spanning the gap. There are 13 residues in the CDR3. The germline V gene has CDR1 PRHDT and CDR2 FYEKMQ (reference sequence). This sample comprised peripheral blood, obtained in a trial of Ad26.COV2.S vaccine versus placebo. The chain combines TRBV13 with TRBJ2-1; D possibly corresponds to TRBD2 (7 bases). The sequence was collected from a person between 18 and 60 years old who received the Ad26.COV2.S COVID-19 vaccine or a placebo. CDR3 bases: TGTGCCATCCACCGGGGGGCTAGCAATGAGCAGTTCTTC. Protein sequence: CAIHRGASNEQFF.